One and the same sample provided the 30 T cell receptor beta chains below, sequenced in a study of Ad26.COV2.S vaccination and SARS-CoV-2 variants. Using immunoSEQ multiplex PCR, the repertoire was profiled, and TCRdb retains in-frame clones only, with some absent. The table lists about half a million clones, about 89% of them singletons. This sample's treatment: some 20 received Ad26.COV2.S at low or high dose, single or two shots; about 5 received placebo; per-sample allocation not given. Samples came from day 63 after the first vaccine or placebo injection. The specimen comprised peripheral blood, sampled in a trial of Ad26.COV2.S vaccine versus placebo. All receptors come from a person aged 18 to 65 who received the Ad26.COV2.S COVID-19 vaccine or a placebo.

This sequence joins TRBV6-5 and TRBJ1-2, with D hard to call. Trimming took off 6 bases at V and 4 bases at J, with 15 bases between the two ends. The germline V gene encodes CDR1 MNHEY and CDR2 SVGAGI. The CDR3 consists of 14 residues. CDR3 region: CASSRSGAFYGYTF. The CDR3, as DNA: TGTGCCAGCAGCCGGAGCGGCGCGTTCTATGGCTACACCTTC.

The chain has TRBV6-5 and TRBJ1-2, with 8 bases fitting TRBD1. CDR3 length equals 13 residues. J lost 4 bases, V lost 5 bases, and 3 bases had no gene match. The V gene's germline CDR1 is MNHEY and CDR2 SVGAGI. CDR3 sequence reads: CASSKTGAYGYTF. Here the CDR3 DNA reads TGTGCCAGCAGTAAGACAGGGGCCTATGGCTACACCTTC.

This chain uses TRBV5-4 with TRBJ2-7; TRBD2 matches 8 bases. The CDR3 loop spans 14 amino acids. The V segment lost 2 bases and the J segment 4 bases; nucleotides outside the gene matches: 5. Germline assignment: CDR1 SGHNT and CDR2 YYREEE (reference sequence). The CDR3 spells CASSFSGGTYEQYF. CDR3 nucleotide sequence: TGTGCCAGCAGCTTCTCGGGGGGGACTTACGAGCAGTACTTC. The full variable domain, in which reference TRBV5-4 and TRBJ2-7 provide the parts outside the CDR3, is ETGVTQSPTHLIKTRGQQVTLRCSSQSGHNTVSWYQQALGQGPQFIFQYYREEENGRGNFPPRFSGLQFPNYSSELNVNALELDDSALYLCASSFSGGTYEQYFGPGTRLTVT.

The chain couples TRBV27 to TRBJ1-6; D is unresolved. Germline CDR1 reads MNHEY; CDR2 reads SMNVEV (reference sequence). V was shortened by 7 bases and J by 7 bases, with 14 bases between the two germline ends. The CDR3 extends over 14 amino acids. The chain's CDR3 is CASTSLYMNSPLHF. The CDR3 DNA reads as TGTGCCAGCACCAGCCTCTATATGAATTCACCCCTCCACTTT.

The chain is built from TRBV28 and TRBJ1-2; unclear D gene. V was trimmed by 5 bases and J by 0 bases, leaving 13 bases between them. This CDR3 has 15 amino acids. CDR1 MDHEN and CDR2 SYDVKM come from the germline V gene. In DNA form, the CDR3 reads TGTGCCAGCAGTCTCGCACAATACTCTAACTATGGCTACACCTTC. Translating gives CASSLAQYSNYGYTF.

Notes on this clone: Additional DNA sequences in this sample encode the identical CDR3. The gene calls are TRBV5-1 and TRBJ1-4; D call uncertain. The V end lost 2 bases, the J end lost 0 bases, and 5 bases lay between the germline ends. CDR1 SGHRS and CDR2 YFSETQ come from the germline V gene. The CDR3 sequence is 14 residues long. CDR3 DNA: TGCGCCAGCAGCTTCGGAACAACTAATGAAAAACTGTTTTTT. This gives the protein CASSFGTTNEKLFF.

The chain has TRBV11-2 and TRBJ2-1; D might be TRBD2 (6 bases). Trimming removed 4 bases at V and 4 bases at J, with 20 bases between. The CDR3 is made up of 17 amino acids. Germline values: CDR1 SGHAT, CDR2 FQNNGV. CDR3 protein: CASSSSPGVNVYNEQFF. As DNA, the CDR3 is TGTGCCAGCAGCTCGTCCCCGGGGGTGAATGTTTACAATGAGCAGTTCTTC.

This clone was seen a handful of times. In nucleotides, the CDR3 is TGTGCCACCAGCAACACCCGGGCCCCAGAAAAACTGTTTTTT. Amino acids: CATSNTRAPEKLFF. The rearrangement uses TRBV15 and TRBJ1-4, with D unclear. Looked up from germline, CDR1 is LNHNV and CDR2 is YYDKDF (reference sequence). The V end lost 4 bases, the J end lost 8 bases, and 14 bases lay between the germline ends. The CDR3 length is 14 residues.

The chain is built from TRBV2 and TRBJ1-2; D remains ambiguous. This CDR3 has 13 residues. CDR1 and CDR2 from the germline V gene are SNHLY and FYNNEI. V lost 3 bases and J 4 bases, leaving 9 bases between the germline ends. The CDR3 DNA sequence: TGTGCCAGCAGTGACGGCGAATCCTATGGCTACACCTTC. This gives the protein CASSDGESYGYTF.

This chain connects TRBV3-1 (or the pseudogene TRBV3-2) to TRBJ2-7, with D possibly being TRBD2 (6 bases). The CDR3 sequence is 16 residues long. Germline CDR1 is LGHDT and CDR2 is YNNKEL (reference sequence). The V end was cut by 1 base, the J end by 2 bases, with 15 bases between. The CDR3: CASSQVSSGRTYEQYF. The CDR3 bases are TGTGCCAGCAGCCAAGTCAGTAGCGGCCGTACCTACGAGCAGTACTTC.

J is TRBJ2-2 and V is TRBV24-1, with unresolved D. The ends were cut back, 1 base at V and 2 bases at J, with 10 bases in the middle. Looked up from germline, CDR1 is KGHDR and CDR2 is SFDVKD. CDR3 size: 16 residues. The CDR3 DNA sequence: TGTGCCACCAGTGATTTAGCACAGCCCAACACCGGGGAGCTGTTTTTT. The encoded protein is CATSDLAQPNTGELFF.

The chain employs TRBV6-1 and TRBJ1-2, with D unclear. V lost 2 bases and J lost 7, with 8 bases in between. Germline assignment: CDR1 MNHNS and CDR2 SASEGT. There are 12 residues in the CDR3. CDR3 protein: CASSETGSGYTF. The CDR3 region has the DNA TGTGCCAGCAGTGAAACTGGCTCTGGCTACACCTTC.

The V call is TRBV7-9, the J call TRBJ2-5; perhaps TRBD1 as D (5 bases). The V end lost 3 bases, the J end lost 1 base, and 9 bases lay between the germline ends. CDR3 length: 14 residues. Germline CDR1 reads SEHNR; CDR2 reads FQNEAQ (reference sequence). This CDR3 reads CASSFGTGQETQYF. DNA for the CDR3: TGTGCCAGCAGCTTTGGTACAGGCCAAGAGACCCAGTACTTC. The full variable domain, completed using reference TRBV7-9 and TRBJ2-5, is DTGVSQNPRHKITKRGQNVTFRCDPISEHNRLYWYRQTLGQGPEFLTYFQNEAQLEKSRLLSDRFSAERPKGSFSTLEIQRTEQGDSAMYLCASSFGTGQETQYFGPGTRLLVL.

This clone was seen more than once but under ten times. V usage is TRBV20-1 and J usage is TRBJ2-5, with D perhaps matching TRBD2 (6 bases). The CDR3 sequence is 13 residues long. Trimming left V 3 bases short and J 7 bases short, with 15 bases between. Germline lookup yields CDR1 DFQATT and CDR2 SNEGSKA (reference sequence). CDR3 bases: TGCAGTGCTAGTTCCGAGGGACTTGGGACCCAGTACTTC. It codes for CSASSEGLGTQYF.

The chain combines TRBV11-2 with TRBJ1-4, with a tentative D call TRBD1 (5 bases). The germline V gene encodes CDR1 SGHAT and CDR2 FQNNGV. Trimming removed 5 bases at V and 7 bases at J, with 17 bases between. This CDR3 is 15 amino acids long. In nucleotides, the CDR3 is TGTGCCAGCAGCCGTATTAGGGGATTCGGTGAAAAACTGTTTTTT. Protein product: CASSRIRGFGEKLFF.

V usage is TRBV5-5 and J usage is TRBJ2-7; weak D call: TRBD1 (6 bases). The germline V and J ends were trimmed by 7 bases and 2 bases, with 19 bases remaining between them. The CDR3 extends over 15 amino acids. Germline CDR1 and CDR2: SGHKS and YYEKEE (reference sequence). The CDR3 is CASSYRDNSAYEQYF. CDR3 nucleotides: TGTGCCAGCTCGTACCGGGACAACTCGGCCTACGAGCAGTACTTC.

V is TRBV12-3 or TRBV12-4 and J is TRBJ2-7, with D uncertain. The germline V and J ends were trimmed by 6 bases and 2 bases, with 11 bases remaining between them. The CDR3 has 13 amino acids. The CDR3 here is CASRTNGAYEQYF. In DNA form, the CDR3 reads TGTGCCAGCAGAACGAACGGAGCCTACGAGCAGTACTTC.

On this clone itself: Other DNA sequences in the sample encode the same CDR3. The chain recombines TRBV9 with TRBJ1-1; D call uncertain. The CDR3 has 13 amino acids. V was cut by 3 bases and J by 1 base, with 7 bases left in between. Germline loops: CDR1 SGDLS, CDR2 YYNGEE. The CDR3 nucleotides are TGTGCCAGCAGCGCAGGAGGGAACACTGAAGCTTTCTTT. It translates to CASSAGGNTEAFF.

The rearrangement links TRBV4-3 to TRBJ1-2; D is perhaps TRBD1 (6 bases). Trimming stripped 4 bases from V and 8 bases from J, with 17 bases between. From germline, CDR1 is LGHNA and CDR2 YSLEER. The length of the CDR3 is 14 residues. For the CDR3, the DNA is TGCGCCAGCAGCCGCCGAACAGGGCAACGGGGCTACACCTTC. Protein product: CASSRRTGQRGYTF.

The chain is built from TRBV5-1 and TRBJ2-3; TRBD2 agrees at 13 bases. Looked up from germline, CDR1 is SGHRS and CDR2 is YFSETQ. This CDR3 spans 15 amino acids. The V segment lost 4 bases and the J segment 1 base; nucleotides outside the gene matches: 0. The CDR3 nucleotides are TGCGCCAGCAGCGGACTAGCGGGAGGCACAGATACGCAGTATTTT. This codes for CASSGLAGGTDTQYF.

The V call is TRBV6-6, the J call TRBJ2-7; D possibly corresponds to TRBD2 (5 bases). The germline V gene encodes CDR1 MNHNY and CDR2 SVGAGI (reference sequence). This CDR3 is 14 amino acids long. With 4 bases removed from V and 0 bases from J, the gap between germline ends came to 10 bases. The DNA for the CDR3 is TGTGCCAGCAGTTGGGCGGGTAGCTCCTACGAGCAGTACTTC. Residues: CASSWAGSSYEQYF.

V and J are TRBV2 and TRBJ1-5; D perhaps matches TRBD1 (6 bases). Germline values: CDR1 SNHLY, CDR2 FYNNEI. This CDR3 is built from 15 residues. Trimming removed 6 bases from V and 3 bases from J, with 15 bases in between. CDR3 DNA sequence: TGTGCCAGCAGAACACAGGGCCTTGCCAATCAGCCCCAGCATTTT. Translation gives CASRTQGLANQPQHF.

The J gene is TRBJ1-1, the V gene TRBV11-1; TRBD1 is a possible D gene (6 bases). Trimming took off 5 bases at V and 5 bases at J, with 15 bases between the two ends. CDR3 length: 14 residues. Germline V lookup: CDR1 SGHAT, CDR2 FQDESV (reference sequence). The CDR3 here is CASSPGGRRTEAFF. Written as DNA, the CDR3 is TGTGCCAGCAGCCCCGGGGGGCGGCGGACTGAAGCTTTCTTT.

This chain connects TRBV30 to TRBJ1-2; TRBD1 is a possible D gene (5 bases). Trimming shortened V by 1 base and J by 0 bases, and 15 bases separated the two germline ends. The CDR3 sequence is 16 residues long. Germline V CDR1 and CDR2: GTSNPN, SVGIG (reference sequence). The DNA for the CDR3 is TGTGCCTGGAGTGCCCCCGACAGACTCTCTAACTATGGCTACACCTTC. Protein: CAWSAPDRLSNYGYTF.

The CDR3 reads CASSQSTSYEQYF. The CDR3 DNA reads as TGCGCCAGCAGTCAATCGACCTCCTACGAGCAGTACTTC. The gene calls are TRBV23-1 and TRBJ2-7; D uncertain. TRBV23-1 is placed among ORFs of uncertain function. The CDR3 spans 13 residues. The V gene lost 0 bases and the J gene lost 0 bases, with 3 bases spanning the gap.

The chain recombines TRBV12-3 or TRBV12-4 with TRBJ1-6; D not resolved. The CDR3 contains 12 residues. Deletions cut 8 bases from V and 6 bases from J, with 8 bases between. The CDR3 region has the DNA TGTGCCAGCGGGGTTATTAATTCACCCCTCCACTTT. This sequence encodes CASGVINSPLHF.

The rearrangement joins TRBV7-9 to TRBJ1-4; D is undetermined. The CDR3 is 15 amino acids. Germline CDR1 SEHNR, CDR2 FQNEAQ (reference sequence). The V and J ends lost 4 bases and 4 bases respectively, with 13 bases between them. CDR3 loop: CASSSRRTNNEKLFF. CDR3 sequence (DNA): TGTGCCAGCAGCTCCCGACGGACGAATAATGAAAAACTGTTTTTT.

The J gene is TRBJ1-1, the V gene TRBV4-3; D is possibly TRBD1 (5 bases). CDR1 LGHNA and CDR2 YSLEER come from the germline V gene. The CDR3 is made up of 20 amino acids. V lost 0 bases to trimming and J lost 0 bases, with 23 bases between them. CDR3 sequence reads: CASSQDRGERLPLMNTEAFF. DNA of the CDR3: TGCGCCAGCAGCCAAGATAGAGGGGAACGACTTCCTCTAATGAACACTGAAGCTTTCTTT.

The chain joins TRBV4-2 to TRBJ2-5; D gene ambiguous. V lost 0 bases to trimming and J lost 9 bases, with 11 bases between them. Germline assignment: CDR1 LGHNA and CDR2 YNFKEQ. The CDR3 spans 13 residues. The CDR3 here is CASSQDWGRAQYF. The DNA of the CDR3 is TGTGCCAGCAGCCAAGACTGGGGTCGGGCCCAGTACTTC.

This clone was seen once. The V gene is TRBV6-2 or TRBV6-3, the J gene TRBJ1-1, with D tentatively TRBD1 (5 bases). CDR1 and CDR2 from the germline V gene are MNHEY and SVGEGT. The CDR3 totals 14 residues. Deletions cut 2 bases from V and 0 bases from J, with 7 bases between. The CDR3 loop is CASSYTGMNTEAFF. The DNA for the CDR3 is TGTGCCAGCAGTTACACAGGCATGAACACTGAAGCTTTCTTT.